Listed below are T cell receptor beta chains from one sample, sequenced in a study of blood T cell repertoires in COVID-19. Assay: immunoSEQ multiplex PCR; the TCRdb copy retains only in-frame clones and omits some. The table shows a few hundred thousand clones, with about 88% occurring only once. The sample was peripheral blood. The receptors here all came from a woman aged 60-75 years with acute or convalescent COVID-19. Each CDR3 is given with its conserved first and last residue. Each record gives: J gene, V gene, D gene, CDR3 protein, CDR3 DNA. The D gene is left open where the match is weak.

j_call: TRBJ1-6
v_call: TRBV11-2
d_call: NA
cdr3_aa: CAQNSPLHF
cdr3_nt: TGTGCCCAGAATTCACCCCTCCACTTT

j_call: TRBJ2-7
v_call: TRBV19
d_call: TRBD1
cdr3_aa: CASSIIAGGANYEQYF
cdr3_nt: TGTGCCAGTAGTATAATCGCAGGGGGCGCGAACTACGAGCAGTACTTC

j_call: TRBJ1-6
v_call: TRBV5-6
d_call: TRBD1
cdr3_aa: CASSSGQGLNSPLHF
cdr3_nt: TGTGCCAGCAGCTCGGGACAGGGATTAAATTCACCCCTCCACTTT

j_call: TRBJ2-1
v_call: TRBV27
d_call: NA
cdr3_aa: CASSRPGTANEQFF
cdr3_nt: TGTGCCAGCAGTCGGCCCGGGACTGCCAATGAGCAGTTCTTC

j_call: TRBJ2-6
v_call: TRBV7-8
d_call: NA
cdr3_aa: CASSLDYSGANVLTF
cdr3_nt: TGTGCCAGCAGCTTAGATTACTCTGGGGCCAACGTCCTGACTTTC

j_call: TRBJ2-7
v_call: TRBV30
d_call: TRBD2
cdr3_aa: CAWSVQGLAFQYF
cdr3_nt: TGTGCCTGGAGTGTACAGGGACTAGCGTTCCAGTACTTC

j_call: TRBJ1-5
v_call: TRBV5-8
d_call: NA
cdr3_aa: CASSLWGGNQPQHF
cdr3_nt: TGTGCCAGCAGCTTGTGGGGGGGAAATCAGCCCCAGCATTTT

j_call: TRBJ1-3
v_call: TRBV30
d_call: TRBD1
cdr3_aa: CAWSVLGQGGSGTIYF
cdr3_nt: TGTGCCTGGAGTGTACTTGGACAGGGGGGCAGCGGCACCATATATTTT

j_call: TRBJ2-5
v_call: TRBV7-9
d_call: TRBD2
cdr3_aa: CASSLRLAGQETQYF
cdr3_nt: TGTGCCAGCAGTCTCCGACTAGCGGGGCAAGAGACCCAGTACTTC

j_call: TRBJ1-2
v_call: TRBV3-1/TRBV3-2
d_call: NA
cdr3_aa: CASSLGRLSYGYTF
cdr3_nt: TGTGCCAGCAGCCTCGGCCGACTCAGCTATGGCTACACCTTC

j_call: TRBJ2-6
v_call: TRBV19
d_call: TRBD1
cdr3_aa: CATGLTGGAGANVLTF
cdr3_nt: TGTGCCACCGGCTTGACAGGGGGCGCTGGGGCCAACGTCCTGACTTTC

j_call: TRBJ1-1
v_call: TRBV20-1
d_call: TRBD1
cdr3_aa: CSASRDRWNTEAFF
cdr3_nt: TGCAGTGCTAGTCGGGACAGGTGGAACACTGAAGCTTTCTTT

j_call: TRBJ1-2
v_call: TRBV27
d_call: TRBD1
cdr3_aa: CASSSGTASNYGYTF
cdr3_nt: TGTGCCAGCAGTTCCGGGACAGCTTCTAACTATGGCTACACCTTC

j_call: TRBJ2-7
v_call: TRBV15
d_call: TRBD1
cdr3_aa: CATSSRGLLYEQYF
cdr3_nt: TGTGCCACCAGCAGCAGGGGGTTGCTGTACGAGCAGTACTTC

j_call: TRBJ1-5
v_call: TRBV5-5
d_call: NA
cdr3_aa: CASSLGLDSGQPQHF
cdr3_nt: TGTGCCAGCAGCTTGGGATTAGATAGCGGTCAGCCCCAGCATTTT